This T cell receptor (delta chain) derives from a study of gamma-delta T cells after stem cell transplantation. The V gene's germline CDR1 is TSWWSYY and CDR2 QGS. The CDR3 runs 15 residues. Trimming removed 4 bases from V and 1 base from J, with 13 bases in between. TCRdb reanalyzed the RT-PCR reads using CATT. The table includes around 2,600 delta-chain clones, 20% to 25% detected once. The rearrangement links TRDV1 to TRDJ1; the D is unclear. The sequence was obtained from a human donor. It is not recorded whose cells these are; they may come from a transplant donor. The sample consisted of gamma-delta T cells. The CDR3 loop is CALGVPPRTTDKLIF. In DNA, the CDR3 is TGTGCTCTTGGGGTACCTCCCCGTACCACCGATAAACTCATCTTT.